The present T cell receptor (beta chain) was sequenced within a study of T cells in Graves' hyperthyroidism and ophthalmopathy. Study-level points and caveats: Model-based prediction identified ophthalmopathy a median 6.5 months prior to its onset. Blood shared most expanded thyroid clonotypes above 0.001.

This CDR3 is 15 amino acids long. From germline, CDR1 is DFQATT and CDR2 SNEGSKA (reference sequence). Trimming removed 0 bases from V and 0 bases from J, with 11 bases in between. This clonotype was detected ten times or more. Its antigen is as yet unknown. Amplified TCR beta CDR3 regions came from RNA transcripts. Primed by the HTBI set, a first-round RT-PCR was run on the TCR CDR3. TCRdb recomputed calls from the multiplex PCR reads with MiXCR, one row per CDR3 protein. The data contain more than 650,000 distinct CDR3 sequences, 14% of them singletons. The hyperthyroidism was newly diagnosed and had lasted under 2 months; the patients were aged 18 to 65. Diagnoses were made from clinical symptoms, serum measures (thyroxine and TRAb), thyroid ultrasound and orbital computed tomography.

The chain has TRBV20-1 and TRBJ1-1; D ambiguous. The sequenced sample consisted of blood. This clonotype was obtained from a woman aged 18-29 years with Graves' hyperthyroidism. This chain's CDR3 is CSARDPNRMNTEAFF. The CDR3 DNA reads as TGCAGTGCTAGAGACCCGAACAGAATGAACACTGAAGCTTTCTTT.